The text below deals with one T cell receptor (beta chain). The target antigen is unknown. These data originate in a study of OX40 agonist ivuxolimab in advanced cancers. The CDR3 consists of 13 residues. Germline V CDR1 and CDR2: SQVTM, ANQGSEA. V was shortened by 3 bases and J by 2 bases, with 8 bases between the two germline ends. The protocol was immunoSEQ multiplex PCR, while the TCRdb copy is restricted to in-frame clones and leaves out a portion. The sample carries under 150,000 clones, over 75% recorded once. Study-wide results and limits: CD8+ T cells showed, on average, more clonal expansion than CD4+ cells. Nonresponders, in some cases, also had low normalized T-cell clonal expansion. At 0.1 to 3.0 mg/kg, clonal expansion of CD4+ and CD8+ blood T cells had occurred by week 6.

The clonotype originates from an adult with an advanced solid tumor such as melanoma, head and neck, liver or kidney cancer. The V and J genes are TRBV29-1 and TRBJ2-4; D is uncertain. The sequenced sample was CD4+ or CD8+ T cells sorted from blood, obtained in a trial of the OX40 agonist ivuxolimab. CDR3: CSVEDQPKNIQYF. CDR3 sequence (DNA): TGCAGCGTTGAGGACCAGCCCAAAAACATTCAGTACTTC.